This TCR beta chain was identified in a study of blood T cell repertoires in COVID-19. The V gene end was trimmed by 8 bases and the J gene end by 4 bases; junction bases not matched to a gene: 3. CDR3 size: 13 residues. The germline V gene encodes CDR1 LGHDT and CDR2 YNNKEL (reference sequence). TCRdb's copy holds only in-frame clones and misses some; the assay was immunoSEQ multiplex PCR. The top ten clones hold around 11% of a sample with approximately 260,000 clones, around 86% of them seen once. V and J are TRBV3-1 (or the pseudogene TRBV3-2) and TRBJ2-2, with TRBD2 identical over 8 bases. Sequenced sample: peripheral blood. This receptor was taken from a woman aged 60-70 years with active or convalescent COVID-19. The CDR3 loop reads CASRGGGTGELFF. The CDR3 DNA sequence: TGTGCCAGCCGGGGGGGTGGCACCGGGGAGCTGTTTTTT.